In its sample, the clone carrying this T cell receptor beta chain was seen many times. Its specificity is unknown. At one boundary the junction diverges from the germline segment, which might be a read error. For TCR, cDNA came from 5'RACE template switching, which added a universal primer site and UMIs. TCRdb analysed the 5' RACE reads with MiXCR anew, one entry per CDR3 protein. The top ten clones hold about a quarter of a sample with just over 300,000 distinct CDR3 sequences, more than 3% of them seen once. The data derive from a study of T cells after yellow fever vaccination. Study-level background: Some fractions had low cell numbers, and these were prepared with SMART-Seq v4 Ultra Low Input. Study outcomes and limitations: Most clones from primary vaccination resurfaced after the booster (roughly 96% CD4, 75% to 90% CD8).

Germline CDR1 is SSHAT and CDR2 is FNYEAQ (reference sequence). The CDR3 length is 15 residues. This sequence joins TRBV7-7 and TRBJ1-3; 8 nucleotides agree with TRBD1. Sequences were derived from PBMCs, sampled on the day of the yellow fever booster vaccination. This TCR derives from a man aged 18 to 30 who received the YFV17D yellow fever vaccine. The CDR3: CASSQGTGLGNTIYF. Here the CDR3 DNA reads TGTGCTAGCAGCCAAGGGACAGGCCTTGGAAACACCATATATTTT. Looking up the rest from reference TRBV7-7 and TRBJ1-3 gives the full variable domain: GAGVSQSPRYKVTKRGQDVTLRCDPISSHATLYWYQQALGQGPEFLTYFNYEAQPDKSGLPSDRFSAERPEGSISTLTIQRTEQRDSAMYRCASSQGTGLGNTIYFGEGSWLTVV.